A selection of T cell receptor beta chains follows, all from one sample in a study of long-term antiretroviral therapy in people with HIV. Profiled with immunoSEQ multiplex PCR; TCRdb holds only in-frame clones, not every one. The sample comprises around 21,000 clones, about nine tenths of which are singletons, and 9.2% rests with the top ten. This specimen consisted of unsorted PBMCs, obtained roughly 4.2 years before starting antiretroviral therapy. The receptors here all came from a woman younger than 45 with HIV. Both conserved end residues are part of each CDR3. The order of the fields is clone size, V gene, D gene, CDR3 length, J gene, CDR3 DNA, CDR3 protein. The D gene is left open where the match is weak. Not all rows give a size; the values are once, few, many and, for expanded clones, a class.

once	TRBV18	.	13	TRBJ2-1	TGTGCCAGCTCACCACCCTCCCTAAATGAGCAGTTCTTC	CASSPPSLNEQFF
once	TRBV28	.	14	TRBJ1-3	TGTGCCAGCAGCTCCCGGACCCGGGGAAACACCATATATTTT	CASSSRTRGNTIYF
.	TRBV19	TRBD1	14	TRBJ2-1	TGTGCCAGTAGTGGGGGGACAGGGGTCCAAGAGCAGTTCTTC	CASSGGTGVQEQFF
once	TRBV7-9	.	14	TRBJ1-5	TGTGCCAGCAGCTTTGATGGCGTTTCGGACCCCCAGCATTTT	CASSFDGVSDPQHF
.	TRBV27	TRBD1	13	TRBJ1-2	TGTGCCAGCAGTGGACAGGGGGACTATGGCTACACCTTC	CASSGQGDYGYTF
.	TRBV15	TRBD1	15	TRBJ2-2	TGTGCCACCAGCAGGGGGGACAGGAACACCGGGGAGCTGTTTTTT	CATSRGDRNTGELFF
.	TRBV7-6	TRBD1	14	TRBJ1-4	TGTGCCAGCAGCCTACAGGGGACTAATGAAAAACTGTTTTTT	CASSLQGTNEKLFF
.	TRBV6-6	.	13	TRBJ2-7	TGTGCCAGCAGCCCACAGGGATCGTACGAGCAGTACTTC	CASSPQGSYEQYF
.	TRBV5-1	TRBD1	13	TRBJ2-7	TGCGCCAGCAGCCGGGACAGGGAATACGAGCAGTACTTC	CASSRDREYEQYF
.	TRBV7-2	TRBD1	17	TRBJ1-6	TGTGCCAGCAGCTTAAGGGCGGGACAGGGGTTGAATTCACCCCTCCACTTT	CASSLRAGQGLNSPLHF
.	TRBV5-1	TRBD1	15	TRBJ1-6	TGCGCCAGCAGCACTTCCGGGACAGGGACATCACCCCTCCACTTT	CASSTSGTGTSPLHF
.	TRBV6-7	.	13	TRBJ2-4	TGTGCCAGCAGTTTCGACAGCCCAAACATTCAGTACTTC	CASSFDSPNIQYF
once	TRBV11-1	.	17	TRBJ2-3	TGTGCCAGCAGCTTATTAAGCCGATCGGGCCCCACAGATACGCAGTATTTT	CASSLLSRSGPTDTQYF
.	TRBV18	.	15	TRBJ2-3	TGTGCCAGCTCACCACCCGGACTGACCACAGATACGCAGTATTTT	CASSPPGLTTDTQYF
.	TRBV9	.	13	TRBJ1-6	TGTGCCAGCAAGGGTAGCCTCGATTCACCCCTCCACTTT	CASKGSLDSPLHF
.	TRBV23-1	.	15	TRBJ1-1	TGCGCCAGCAGTCAGATGGACAGCATGAACACTGAAGCTTTCTTT	CASSQMDSMNTEAFF
.	TRBV2	.	15	TRBJ1-1	TGTGCCAGCAGTGAAGATGGAGGTCCTATGACTGAAGCTTTCTTT	CASSEDGGPMTEAFF
.	TRBV27	.	14	TRBJ2-7	TGTGCCAGCAGTTTATCGAACGGTTTCTACGAGCAGTACTTC	CASSLSNGFYEQYF
.	TRBV7-9	TRBD2	15	TRBJ2-5	TGTGCCAGCAGCTTAGGCCTAGCGGGGAAAGAGACCCAGTACTTC	CASSLGLAGKETQYF
.	TRBV5-6	.	16	TRBJ2-5	TGTGCCAGCAGCGAGGGCTTCGCGGGCCCGGGGGAGACCCAGTACTTC	CASSEGFAGPGETQYF
.	TRBV18	.	12	TRBJ2-3	TGTGCCAGCTCACCCTTCACAGATACGCAGTATTTT	CASSPFTDTQYF
.	TRBV4-1	.	16	TRBJ1-4	TGCGCCAGCAGCCGCCATATAACAGAGACTAATGAAAAACTGTTTTTT	CASSRHITETNEKLFF
once	TRBV9	TRBD2	15	TRBJ2-5	TGTGCCAGCACCCTTGGCGGGGGGGCCCTGGAGACCCAGTACTTC	CASTLGGGALETQYF
.	TRBV4-3	.	18	TRBJ1-1	TGCGCCAGCAGCCAAGATTTCCAGGGCGGGGGTATGAACACTGAAGCTTTCTTT	CASSQDFQGGGMNTEAFF
.	TRBV5-1	TRBD1	15	TRBJ1-4	TGCGCCAGCAGCTGGATGGGACAGACAAATGAAAAACTGTTTTTT	CASSWMGQTNEKLFF
.	TRBV30	.	15	TRBJ1-1	TGTGCCTGGAGTGAGTTTGGCTTACAGTCGATGGAAGCTTTCTTT	CAWSEFGLQSMEAFF
.	TRBV18	.	14	TRBJ1-1	TGTGCCAGCTCACCCGAGGGATTGAACACTGAAGCTTTCTTT	CASSPEGLNTEAFF
.	TRBV27	.	16	TRBJ1-2	TGTGCCAGCAGTTTGGACATTGACAGCTTCGTTGATGGCTACACCTTC	CASSLDIDSFVDGYTF
.	TRBV11-3	.	16	TRBJ2-5	TGTGCCAGCAGCTTAGGCACGGGGGGCCCGCAAGAGACCCAGTACTTC	CASSLGTGGPQETQYF
.	TRBV15	TRBD1	16	TRBJ1-1	TGTGCCACCAGCAGAGATTCTACCCACAGGGGGGGCATCGCTTTCTTT	CATSRDSTHRGGIAFF
.	TRBV11-2	TRBD1	18	TRBJ1-2	TGTGCCAGCACCCCTGGGTTGGGCAGGGGGCAGGGGTCCTATGGCTACACCTTC	CASTPGLGRGQGSYGYTF
.	TRBV7-2	TRBD1	14	TRBJ1-2	TGTGCCAGCACCCCCGGCGGGCAGGGGGGTGGCTACACCTTC	CASTPGGQGGGYTF
.	TRBV6-6	.	13	TRBJ1-2	TGTGCCAGCAGAAACAGGGTGGTCGATGGCTACACCTTC	CASRNRVVDGYTF
.	TRBV15	.	14	TRBJ1-1	TGTGCCACCAGCCCCAGGGGTCTGAACACTGAGGCTTTCTTT	CATSPRGLNTEAFF
few	TRBV5-1	.	15	TRBJ1-1	TGCGCCAGCAGCTTAATCTCCCGTGCGAACACTGAAGCTTTCTTT	CASSLISRANTEAFF
.	TRBV10-1	.	15	TRBJ1-3	TGCGCCAGCACCCAGGGAAGACGTACTGGAAACACCATATATTTT	CASTQGRRTGNTIYF
.	TRBV7-9	TRBD1	14	TRBJ2-7	TGTGCCAGCAGCTTAGAGGACAGGGTATCCGAGCAGTACTTC	CASSLEDRVSEQYF
.	TRBV9	TRBD2	16	TRBJ2-5	TGTGCCAGCGCGTGGACTAGCGGGGGGGCCGGGGAGACCCAGTACTTC	CASAWTSGGAGETQYF
.	TRBV7-2	.	11	TRBJ2-5	TGTGCCAGCAGCTACCAAGAGACCCAGTACTTC	CASSYQETQYF
once	TRBV11-2	.	11	TRBJ2-2	TGTGCCAGCGTGGGCGGGGGGGAGCTGTTTTTT	CASVGGGELFF
.	TRBV4-1	TRBD1	16	TRBJ2-5	TGCGCCAGCAGCCCAGGTGGACAGGGGGCCGCGGAGACCCAGTACTTC	CASSPGGQGAAETQYF
.	TRBV6-1	.	13	TRBJ1-2	TGTGCCAGCAGTGAAAGGAAGAGGGATGGCTACACCTTC	CASSERKRDGYTF
.	TRBV6-5	.	13	TRBJ1-1	TGTGCCAGCAGTTATTCGGTGAACACTGAAGCTTTCTTT	CASSYSVNTEAFF
.	TRBV7-9	.	18	TRBJ1-4	TGTGCCAGCAGCTTAGGGAGGGCAGGGATCACAACTAATGAAAAACTGTTTTTT	CASSLGRAGITTNEKLFF
.	TRBV7-9	TRBD1	16	TRBJ1-1	TGTGCCAGCAGCCCCCTCCCTGGGACAGCCTTAACTGAAGCTTTCTTT	CASSPLPGTALTEAFF
.	TRBV19	TRBD1	15	TRBJ1-4	TGTGCCAGTAGTATTCCGGACAGGGGGAATGAAAAACTGTTTTTT	CASSIPDRGNEKLFF
.	TRBV6-5	TRBD1	15	TRBJ2-3	TGTGCCAGCAGCAGGGACAGGGGGGCGTCAGATACGCAGTATTTT	CASSRDRGASDTQYF
.	TRBV4-3	.	16	TRBJ2-1	TGCGCCAGCAGCCAAGAAGGGACCCGGGATTGGGATGAGCAGTTCTTC	CASSQEGTRDWDEQFF
.	TRBV29-1	.	12	TRBJ2-7	TGCAGCGTTGAAGCGAACAGCTACGAGCAGTACTTC	CSVEANSYEQYF
.	TRBV9	.	15	TRBJ1-3	TGTGCCAGCAGCGTAGGGGGGGATTCTGGAAACACCATATATTTT	CASSVGGDSGNTIYF
.	TRBV18	TRBD1	17	TRBJ1-4	TGTGCCAGCTCACCGACGACAGGGGATACAACTAATGAAAAACTGTTTTTT	CASSPTTGDTTNEKLFF
.	TRBV30	.	14	TRBJ1-2	TGTGCCTGGAGTGTAGCAGGTGGTCTCTATGGCTACACCTTC	CAWSVAGGLYGYTF
.	TRBV7-6	TRBD1	13	TRBJ1-1	TGTGCCAGCAGCTTAGAGGGACAGCTTGAAGCTTTCTTT	CASSLEGQLEAFF